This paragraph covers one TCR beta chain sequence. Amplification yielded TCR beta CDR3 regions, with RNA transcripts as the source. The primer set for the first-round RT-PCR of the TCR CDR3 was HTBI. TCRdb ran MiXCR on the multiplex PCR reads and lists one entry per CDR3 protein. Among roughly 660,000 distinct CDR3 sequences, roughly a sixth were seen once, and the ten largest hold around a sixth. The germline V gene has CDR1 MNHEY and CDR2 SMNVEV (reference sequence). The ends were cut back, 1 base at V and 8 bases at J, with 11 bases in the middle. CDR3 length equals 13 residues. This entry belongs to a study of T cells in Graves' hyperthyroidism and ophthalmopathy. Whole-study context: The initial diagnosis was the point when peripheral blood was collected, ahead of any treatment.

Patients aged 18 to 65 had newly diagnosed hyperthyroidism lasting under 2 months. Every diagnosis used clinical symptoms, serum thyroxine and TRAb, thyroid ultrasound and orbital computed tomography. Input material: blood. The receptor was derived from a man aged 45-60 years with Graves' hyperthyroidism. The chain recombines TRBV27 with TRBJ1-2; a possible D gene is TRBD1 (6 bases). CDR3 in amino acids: CASSLYREGGYTF. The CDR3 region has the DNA TGTGCCAGCAGTTTATACAGGGAAGGAGGCTACACCTTC.